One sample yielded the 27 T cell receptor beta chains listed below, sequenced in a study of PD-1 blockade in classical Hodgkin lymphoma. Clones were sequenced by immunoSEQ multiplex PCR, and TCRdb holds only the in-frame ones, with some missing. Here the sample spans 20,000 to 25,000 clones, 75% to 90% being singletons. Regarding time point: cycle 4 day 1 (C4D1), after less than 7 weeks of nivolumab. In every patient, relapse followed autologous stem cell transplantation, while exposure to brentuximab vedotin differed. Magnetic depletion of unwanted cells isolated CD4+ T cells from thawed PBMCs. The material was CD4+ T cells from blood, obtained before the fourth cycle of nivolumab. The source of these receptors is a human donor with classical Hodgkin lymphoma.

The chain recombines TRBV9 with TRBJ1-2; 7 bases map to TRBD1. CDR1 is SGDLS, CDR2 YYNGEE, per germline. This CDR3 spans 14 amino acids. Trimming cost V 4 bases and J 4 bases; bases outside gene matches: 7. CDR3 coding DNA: TGTGCCAGCAGCCCAGAGGGGGCAGGCTATGGCTACACCTTC. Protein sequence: CASSPEGAGYGYTF.

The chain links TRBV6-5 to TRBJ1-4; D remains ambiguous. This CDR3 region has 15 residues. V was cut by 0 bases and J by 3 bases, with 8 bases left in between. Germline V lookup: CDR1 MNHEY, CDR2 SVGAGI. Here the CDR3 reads CASSYSVPPNEKLFF. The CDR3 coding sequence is TGTGCCAGCAGTTACTCTGTTCCCCCTAATGAAAAACTGTTTTTT.

CDR3 nucleotide sequence: TGTGCCAGCAGAGCACCAAGACTAGCGGGGGGCGCCAATGAGCAGTTCTTC. As protein: CASRAPRLAGGANEQFF. The chain links TRBV27 to TRBJ2-1, with 13 bases matching TRBD2. J gave up 6 bases and V 6 bases, and 11 bases lay outside the gene matches. Looked up from germline, CDR1 is MNHEY and CDR2 is SMNVEV (reference sequence). The CDR3 sequence is 17 residues long.

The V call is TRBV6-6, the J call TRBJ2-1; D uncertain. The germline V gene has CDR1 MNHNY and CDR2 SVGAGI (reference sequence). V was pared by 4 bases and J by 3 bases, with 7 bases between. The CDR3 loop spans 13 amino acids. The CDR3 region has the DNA TGTGCCAGCAGTTTCGACGGCTACAATGAGCAGTTCTTC. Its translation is CASSFDGYNEQFF.

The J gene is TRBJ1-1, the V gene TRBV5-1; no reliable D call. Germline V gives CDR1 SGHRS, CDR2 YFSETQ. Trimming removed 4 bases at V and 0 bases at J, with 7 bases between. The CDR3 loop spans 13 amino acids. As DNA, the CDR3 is TGCGCCAGCAGCCTGTCGATGAACACTGAAGCTTTCTTT. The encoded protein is CASSLSMNTEAFF.

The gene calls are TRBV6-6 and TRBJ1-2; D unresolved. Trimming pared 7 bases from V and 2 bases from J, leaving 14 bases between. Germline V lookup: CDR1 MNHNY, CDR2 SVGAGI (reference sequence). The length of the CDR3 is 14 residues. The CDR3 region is CASTPSIQNYGYTF. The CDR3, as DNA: TGTGCCAGCACCCCAAGTATCCAGAACTATGGCTACACCTTC.

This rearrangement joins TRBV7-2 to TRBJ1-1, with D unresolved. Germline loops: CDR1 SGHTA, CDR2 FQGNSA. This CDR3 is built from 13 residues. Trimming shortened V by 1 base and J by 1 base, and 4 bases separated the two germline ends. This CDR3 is CASSLEANTEAFF. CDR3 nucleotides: TGTGCCAGCAGCTTAGAGGCGAACACTGAAGCTTTCTTT.

CDR3: CASSPTGAGYTF. The CDR3 nucleotides read TGTGCCAGCAGCCCGACAGGGGCTGGCTACACCTTC. The chain couples TRBV11-2 to TRBJ1-2; TRBD1 matches 8 bases. The CDR3 totals 12 residues. Trimming took 5 bases from V and 7 from J; bases not matched to a gene: 3. CDR1 and CDR2 (germline): SGHAT, FQNNGV.

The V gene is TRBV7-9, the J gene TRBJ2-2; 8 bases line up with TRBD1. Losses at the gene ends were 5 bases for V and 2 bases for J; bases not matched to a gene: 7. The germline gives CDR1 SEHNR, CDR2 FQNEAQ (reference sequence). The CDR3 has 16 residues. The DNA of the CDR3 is TGTGCCAGCAGCCTCGACAGGGGCCTTAACACCGGGGAGCTGTTTTTT. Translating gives CASSLDRGLNTGELFF.

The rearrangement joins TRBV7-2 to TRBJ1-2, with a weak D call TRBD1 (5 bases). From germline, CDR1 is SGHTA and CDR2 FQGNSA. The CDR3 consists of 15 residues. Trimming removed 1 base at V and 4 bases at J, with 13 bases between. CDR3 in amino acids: CASSLVSGESYGYTF. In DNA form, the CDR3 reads TGTGCCAGCAGCTTAGTATCGGGGGAGTCCTATGGCTACACCTTC.

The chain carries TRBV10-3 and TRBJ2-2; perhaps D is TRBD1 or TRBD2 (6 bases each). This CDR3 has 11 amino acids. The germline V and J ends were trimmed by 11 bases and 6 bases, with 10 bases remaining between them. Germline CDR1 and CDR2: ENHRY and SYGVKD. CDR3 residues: CASGGAGELFF. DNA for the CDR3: TGTGCCTCCGGGGGCGCCGGGGAGCTGTTTTTT.

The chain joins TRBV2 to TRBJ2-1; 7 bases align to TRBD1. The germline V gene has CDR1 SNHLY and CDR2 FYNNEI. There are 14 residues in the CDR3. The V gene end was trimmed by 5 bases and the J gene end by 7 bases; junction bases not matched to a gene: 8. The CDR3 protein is CASSPRDSPNEQFF. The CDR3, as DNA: TGTGCCAGCAGTCCCCGGGACAGCCCTAATGAGCAGTTCTTC.

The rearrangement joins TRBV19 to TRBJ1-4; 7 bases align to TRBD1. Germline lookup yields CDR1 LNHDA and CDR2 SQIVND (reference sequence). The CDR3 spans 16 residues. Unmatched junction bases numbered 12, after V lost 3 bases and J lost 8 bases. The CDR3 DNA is TGTGCCAGTAGTATGCCCACGACAGGGCATCGGGAAAAACTGTTTTTT. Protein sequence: CASSMPTTGHREKLFF.

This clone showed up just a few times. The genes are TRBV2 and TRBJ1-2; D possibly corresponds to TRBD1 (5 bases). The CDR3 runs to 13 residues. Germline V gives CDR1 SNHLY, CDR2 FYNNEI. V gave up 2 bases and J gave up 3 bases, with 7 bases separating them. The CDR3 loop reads CASSETRDYGYTF. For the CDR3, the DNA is TGTGCCAGCAGTGAAACCAGGGACTATGGCTACACCTTC.

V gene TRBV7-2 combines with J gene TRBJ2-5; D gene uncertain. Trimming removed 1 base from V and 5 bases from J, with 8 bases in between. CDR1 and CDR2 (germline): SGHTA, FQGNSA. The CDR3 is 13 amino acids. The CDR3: CASSLEVWETQYF. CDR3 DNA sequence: TGTGCCAGCAGCTTAGAGGTCTGGGAGACCCAGTACTTC.

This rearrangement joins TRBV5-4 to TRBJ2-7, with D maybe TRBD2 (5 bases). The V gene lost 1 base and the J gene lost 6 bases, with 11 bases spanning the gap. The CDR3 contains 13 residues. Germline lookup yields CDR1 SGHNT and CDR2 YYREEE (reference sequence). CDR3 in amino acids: CASSLPGEGEQYF. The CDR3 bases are TGTGCCAGCAGCTTGCCAGGCGAGGGCGAGCAGTACTTC. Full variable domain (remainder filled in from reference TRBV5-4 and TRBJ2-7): ETGVTQSPTHLIKTRGQQVTLRCSSQSGHNTVSWYQQALGQGPQFIFQYYREEENGRGNFPPRFSGLQFPNYSSELNVNALELDDSALYLCASSLPGEGEQYFGPGTRLTVT.

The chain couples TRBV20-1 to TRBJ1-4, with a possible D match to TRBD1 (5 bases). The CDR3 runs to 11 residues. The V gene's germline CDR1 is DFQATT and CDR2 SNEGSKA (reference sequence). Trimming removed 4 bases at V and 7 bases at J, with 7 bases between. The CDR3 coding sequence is TGCAGTGCTAACCAGGGTGAAAAACTGTTTTTT. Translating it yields CSANQGEKLFF.

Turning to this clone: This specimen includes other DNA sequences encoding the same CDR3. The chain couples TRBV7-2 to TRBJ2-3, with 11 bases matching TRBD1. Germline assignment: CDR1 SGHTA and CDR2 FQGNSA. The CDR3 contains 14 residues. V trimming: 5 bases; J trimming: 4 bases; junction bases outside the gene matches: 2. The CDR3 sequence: CASSLGQGADTQYF. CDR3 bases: TGTGCCAGCAGCCTGGGACAGGGGGCAGATACGCAGTATTTT. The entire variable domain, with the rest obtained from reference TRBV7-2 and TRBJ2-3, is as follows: GAGVSQSPSNKVTEKGKDVELRCDPISGHTALYWYRQSLGQGLEFLIYFQGNSAPDKSGLPSDRFSAERTGGSVSTLTIQRTQQEDSAVYLCASSLGQGADTQYFGPGTRLTVL.

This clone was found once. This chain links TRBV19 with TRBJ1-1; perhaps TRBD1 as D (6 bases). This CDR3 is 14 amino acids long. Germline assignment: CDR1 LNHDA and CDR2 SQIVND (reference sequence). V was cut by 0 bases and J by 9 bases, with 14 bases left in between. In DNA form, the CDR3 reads TGTGCCAGTAGTATAGAGGTACAGGGAGGTAAAGCTTTCTTT. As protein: CASSIEVQGGKAFF.

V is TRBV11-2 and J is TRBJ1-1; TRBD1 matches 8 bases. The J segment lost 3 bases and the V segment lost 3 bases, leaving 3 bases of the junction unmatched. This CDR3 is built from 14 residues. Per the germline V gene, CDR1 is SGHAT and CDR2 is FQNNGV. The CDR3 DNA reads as TGTGCCAGCAGCTTCGGACAGGGTGACACTGAAGCTTTCTTT. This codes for CASSFGQGDTEAFF. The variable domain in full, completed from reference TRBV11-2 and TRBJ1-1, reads EAGVAQSPRYKIIEKRQSVAFWCNPISGHATLYWYQQILGQGPKLLIQFQNNGVVDDSQLPKDRFSAERLKGVDSTLKIQPAKLEDSAVYLCASSFGQGDTEAFFGQGTRLTVV.

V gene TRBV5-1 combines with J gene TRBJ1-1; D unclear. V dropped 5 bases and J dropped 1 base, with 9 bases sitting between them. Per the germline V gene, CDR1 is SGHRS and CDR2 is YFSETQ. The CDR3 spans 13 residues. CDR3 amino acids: CASSWGANTEAFF. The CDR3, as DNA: TGCGCCAGCAGTTGGGGAGCGAACACTGAAGCTTTCTTT.

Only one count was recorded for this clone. CDR3: CASGSSVRNNEQFF. CDR3 DNA sequence: TGTGCCAGCGGTTCGAGCGTGCGAAACAATGAGCAGTTCTTC. This chain connects TRBV7-9 to TRBJ2-1; D call uncertain. The CDR3 is 14 amino acids. Looked up from germline, CDR1 is SEHNR and CDR2 is FQNEAQ (reference sequence). V was pared by 8 bases and J by 5 bases, with 16 bases between.

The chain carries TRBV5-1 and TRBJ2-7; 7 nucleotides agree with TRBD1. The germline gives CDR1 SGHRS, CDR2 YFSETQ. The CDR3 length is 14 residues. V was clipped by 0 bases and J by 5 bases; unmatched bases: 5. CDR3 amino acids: CASSLGQGVDEQYF. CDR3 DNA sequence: TGCGCCAGCAGCTTGGGTCAGGGGGTCGACGAGCAGTACTTC.

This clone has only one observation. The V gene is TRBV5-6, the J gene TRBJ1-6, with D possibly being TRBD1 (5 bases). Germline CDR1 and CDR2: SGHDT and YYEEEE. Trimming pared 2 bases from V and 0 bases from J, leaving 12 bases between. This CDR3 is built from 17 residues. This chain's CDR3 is CASSFWGTSSYNSPLHF. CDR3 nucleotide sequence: TGTGCCAGCAGCTTTTGGGGGACCAGCTCCTATAATTCACCCCTCCACTTT.

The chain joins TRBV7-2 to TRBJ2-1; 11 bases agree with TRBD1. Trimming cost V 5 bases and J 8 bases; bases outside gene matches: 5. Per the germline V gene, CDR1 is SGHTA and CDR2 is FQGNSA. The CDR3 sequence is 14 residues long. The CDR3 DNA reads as TGTGCCAGCAGCCCGGGACAGGGGGGCGATGAGCAGTTCTTC. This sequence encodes CASSPGQGGDEQFF.

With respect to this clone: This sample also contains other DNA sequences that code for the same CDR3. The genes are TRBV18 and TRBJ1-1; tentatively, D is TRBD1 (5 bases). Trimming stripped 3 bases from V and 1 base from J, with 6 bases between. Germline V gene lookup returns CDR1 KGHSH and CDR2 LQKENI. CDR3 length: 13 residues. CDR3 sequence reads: CASSPGQNTEAFF. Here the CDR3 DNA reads TGTGCCAGCTCACCGGGGCAGAACACTGAAGCTTTCTTT.

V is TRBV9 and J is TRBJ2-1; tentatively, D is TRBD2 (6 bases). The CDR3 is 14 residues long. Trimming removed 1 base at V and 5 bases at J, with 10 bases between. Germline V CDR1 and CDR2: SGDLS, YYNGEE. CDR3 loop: CASSVSSGNNEQFF. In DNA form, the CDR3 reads TGTGCCAGCAGCGTAAGTAGCGGTAACAATGAGCAGTTCTTC.